This TCR beta chain emerged from a study of shared T cell receptors in the human thymus. Here immunoSEQ multiplex PCR was the method, and the copy in TCRdb shows in-frame clones only, minus some. The sample has 450,000 to 650,000 clones, about four fifths seen once. The data were also submitted as part of a second study, on human thymus T cells. Turning to that study: Biased V and J segment usage appeared in thymus and peripheral blood. Thymic TCR repertoires of unrelated people reportedly overlapped highly.

The receptor was derived from a boy under three years old with a congenital heart defect. The sequencing input was thymocytes.

The CDR3 sequence: CASSGLAGPNTGELFF. The CDR3 region has the DNA TGTGCCAGCAGTGGACTAGCGGGACCGAACACCGGGGAGCTGTTTTTT. The V gene is TRBV6-1, the J gene TRBJ2-2; 11 nucleotides line up with TRBD2. Germline CDR1 is MNHNS and CDR2 is SASEGT. The CDR3 extends over 16 amino acids. J gave up 0 bases and V 4 bases, and 1 base lay outside the gene matches.